Below, one T cell receptor (beta chain) is given with its context. Its antigen is still unknown. These data come from a study of OX40 agonist ivuxolimab in advanced cancers. At the level of the study: Patients received intravenous ivuxolimab every 2 weeks at 0.01 to 10 mg/kg. Broader study findings: Some of the nonresponding patients also showed low levels of normalized T-cell clonal expansion. Partial responders at 0.1-3.0 mg/kg had among the lowest clonal expansion.

The CDR3 runs to 13 residues. The V and J ends lost 6 bases and 15 bases respectively, with 21 bases between them. Germline V CDR1 and CDR2: MDHEN, SYDVKM. Samples were taken at baseline and on day 1 of cycles 4 and 7. Using immunoSEQ multiplex PCR, the repertoire was profiled, and TCRdb retains in-frame clones only, with some absent. This sample yields about 69,000 clones, of which about 85% are seen a single time; approximately 2.6% belongs to the top ten. This sequence joins TRBV28 and TRBJ2-4, with D perhaps matching TRBD2 (6 bases). Sequencing used CD4+ or CD8+ T cells sorted from blood, obtained in a trial of the OX40 agonist ivuxolimab. The TCR sequence derives from an adult with an advanced solid tumor such as melanoma, head and neck, liver or kidney cancer. DNA for the CDR3: TGTGCCAGCAGCCCCCCGGGACTCCTCCCTTCGTACTTC. Amino acid sequence: CASSPPGLLPSYF.